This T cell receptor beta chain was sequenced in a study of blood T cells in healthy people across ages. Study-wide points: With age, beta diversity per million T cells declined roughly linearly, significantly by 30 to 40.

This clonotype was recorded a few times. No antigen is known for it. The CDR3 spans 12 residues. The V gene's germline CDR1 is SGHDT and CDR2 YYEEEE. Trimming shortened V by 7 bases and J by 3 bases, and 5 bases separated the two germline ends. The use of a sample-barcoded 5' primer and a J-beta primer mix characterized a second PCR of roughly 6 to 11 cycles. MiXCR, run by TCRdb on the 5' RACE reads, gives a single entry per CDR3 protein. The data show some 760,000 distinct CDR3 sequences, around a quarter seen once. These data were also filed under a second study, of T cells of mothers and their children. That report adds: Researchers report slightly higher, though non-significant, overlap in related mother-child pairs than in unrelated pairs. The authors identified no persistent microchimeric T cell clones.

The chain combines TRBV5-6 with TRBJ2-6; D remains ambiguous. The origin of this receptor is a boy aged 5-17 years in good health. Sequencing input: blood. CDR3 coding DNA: TGTGCCAGCTTGGATGGGGCCAACGTCCTGACTTTC. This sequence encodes CASLDGANVLTF. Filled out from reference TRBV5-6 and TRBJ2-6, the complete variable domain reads DAGVTQSPTHLIKTRGQQVTLRCSPKSGHDTVSWYQQALGQGPQFIFQYYEEEERQRGNFPDRFSGHQFPNYSSELNVNALLLGDSALYLCASLDGANVLTFGAGSRLTVL.